This T cell receptor beta chain was recorded in a study of blood T cells in healthy people across ages (dated by TCRdb to the mid-2010s). Broadly, across the study: In model experiments, template switching captured roughly one uniquely barcoded TCR beta cDNA molecule for every two T cells. The study measured age-related changes in TCR beta repertoire diversity using deep sequencing normalized with unique cDNA molecular identifiers. Four age groups were formed from the donors: young (average 16 years), middle-aged (approximately 40), aged (about 68) and long-lived (around 82). Donors of different ages were randomly distributed across sequencing lanes to avoid experimental bias. Two additional independent replicas of 1 million unique cDNA reads from the same blood draw were analyzed for two donors (one aged 18 to 29 and one aged 80 or older). Findings and caveats that apply to the study as a whole: Estimates of total diversity based on one million sequenced T cells were regarded as lower bounds and as underestimates. Since profiling was done on bulk unsorted PBMCs, naive and antigen-experienced compartments could not be conclusively compared. The percentage of naive T cells measured by flow cytometry correlated strongly with observed TCR beta diversity. Observed TCR beta diversity per million T cells fell roughly linearly with age, and a significant reduction was already apparent by age roughly 40. Compared with the aged group, more naive CD4+ T cells, fewer expanded clones and increased TCR diversity were shown by the long-lived group, suggesting age selection. Donor CMV infection status was unknown, potentially confounding age-related changes in expanded clonotypes.

In the case of this clonotype: Its antigen remains unidentified. Base qualities were left out, and no much larger clone turns up one base away.

From the cysteine through the phenylalanine, the CDR3 covers 14 amino acids. Of the read, only the CDR3 DNA is kept; its 42 bases are in frame from base 1. The trim is 6 bases for V and 0 bases for J, with a gap of 11 bases between the germline ends. In the germline V gene (reference sequence), CDR1 corresponds to DFQATT and CDR2 to SNEGSKA. The donors were roughly 40 Caucasian individuals from Russia, aged roughly 6 to 100 years, who were systemically healthy. Each donor gave ten milliliters of peripheral blood, collected into EDTA-treated Vacutainer tubes. Ficoll-Paque density-gradient centrifugation was used to isolate PBMCs, with at least 7 million obtained per sample. Total RNA, at least 6 micrograms per sample, was extracted from PBMCs with Trizol reagent. Naive CD45RAhigh/CD27high T cell percentages were measured by flow cytometry on a PBMC aliquot from every donor. Receptor amplification or capture employed 5' RACE. The listed sequencing device is Illumina HiSeq 2500. A second PCR of about 6 to 11 cycles was performed with a sample-barcoded 5' primer and a J-beta primer mix. A template-switch 5' adaptor carrying 12 random nucleotides introduced a unique molecular identifier onto each TCR beta cDNA molecule. At least 3 million CDR3-containing paired-end reads were obtained from each sample. First-strand cDNA was synthesized from all RNA with the Mint cDNA synthesis kit, primed by a TRBC-specific oligonucleotide. Following uracil-DNA glycosylase treatment, all cDNA underwent a first 18-cycle PCR with the universal primers M1SS and BC2_uni_R. Per the source publication's procedure: Each sample was normalized by randomly selecting 1 million high-quality reads, each carrying a distinct molecular identifier. Reads sharing molecular identifiers were discarded rather than binned into consensus sequences. MiTCR, run with a Q25 quality threshold and the strictest error-elimination algorithm, handled CDR3 identification, clonotype clustering and error correction. A nonparametric unseen species model with Euler transformation was used to estimate lower-bound total TCR beta diversity. TCRdb reanalyzed the raw reads on its own, using fastp at Q25 for trimming and MiXCR for clone calling, and kept in-frame beta chains. One record per CDR3 amino acid sequence lists the most common genes and DNA. The V and J calls come from TCRdb's annotation, not from the publication. The sample records 1.5 million to 2 million distinct CDR3 sequences, approximately 28% of which are singletons. Approximately 7.7% of the sample lies in the top ten.

Sequenced input: blood. The chain is made from TRBV20-1 and TRBJ2-2; TRBD1 might be the D gene, on 6 matching bases. The TCR was taken from a woman aged 30 to 39 in good health. The CDR3 has the sequence CSASGTSNTGELFF. The sequenced DNA: TGCAGTGCCTCAGGGACATCGAACACCGGGGAGCTGTTTTTT.